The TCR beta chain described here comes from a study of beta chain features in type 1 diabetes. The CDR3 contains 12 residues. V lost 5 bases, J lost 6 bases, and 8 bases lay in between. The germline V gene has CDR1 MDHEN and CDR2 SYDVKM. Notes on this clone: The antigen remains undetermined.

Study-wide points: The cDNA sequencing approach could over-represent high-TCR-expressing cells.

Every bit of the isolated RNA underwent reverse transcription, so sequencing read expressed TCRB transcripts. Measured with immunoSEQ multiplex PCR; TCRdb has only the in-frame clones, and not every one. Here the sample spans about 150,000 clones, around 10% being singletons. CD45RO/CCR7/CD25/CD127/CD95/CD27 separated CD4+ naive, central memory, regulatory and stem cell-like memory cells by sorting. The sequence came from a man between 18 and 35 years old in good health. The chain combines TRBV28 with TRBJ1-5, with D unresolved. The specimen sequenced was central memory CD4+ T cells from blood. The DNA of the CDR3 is TGTGCCAGCAGTCTGACAAGTCAGCCCCAGCATTTT. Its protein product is CASSLTSQPQHF. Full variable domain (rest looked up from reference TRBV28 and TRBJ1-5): DVKVTQSSRYLVKRTGEKVFLECVQDMDHENMFWYRQDPGLGLRLIYFSYDVKMKEKGDIPEGYSVSREKKERFSLILESASTNQTSMYLCASSLTSQPQHFGDGTRLSIL.